This T cell receptor beta chain was documented in a study of siplizumab effects on memory and regulatory T cells. This clone was found once. Assays were performed on 10^5 or so TCR templates per sample. Assay: immunoSEQ multiplex PCR; the TCRdb copy retains only in-frame clones and omits some. The table shows about 100,000 clones, with roughly nine tenths occurring only once. V was shortened by 5 bases and J by 3 bases, with 4 bases between the two germline ends. Germline values: CDR1 SNHLY, CDR2 FYNNEI. The CDR3 runs to 11 residues. V gene TRBV2 combines with J gene TRBJ1-2; no clear D gene. This sequence originates from a human donor in good health. Sequences were obtained from CD4+ T cells sorted from blood. The CDR3, as DNA: TGTGCCAGCAGTAGAGACTATGGCTACACCTTC. Translation gives CASSRDYGYTF.